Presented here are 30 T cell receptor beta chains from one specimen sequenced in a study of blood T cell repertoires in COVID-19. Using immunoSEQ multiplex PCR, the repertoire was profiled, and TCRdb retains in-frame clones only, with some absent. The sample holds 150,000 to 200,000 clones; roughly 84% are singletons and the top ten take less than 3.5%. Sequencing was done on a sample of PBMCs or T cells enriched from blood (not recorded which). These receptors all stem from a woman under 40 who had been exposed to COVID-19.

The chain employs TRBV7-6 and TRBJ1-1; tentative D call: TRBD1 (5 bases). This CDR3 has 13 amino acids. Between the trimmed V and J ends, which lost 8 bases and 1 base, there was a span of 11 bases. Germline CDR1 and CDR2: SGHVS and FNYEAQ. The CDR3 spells CASSRGGNTEAFF. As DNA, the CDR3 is TGTGCCAGCTCGCGCGGGGGGAACACTGAAGCTTTCTTT.

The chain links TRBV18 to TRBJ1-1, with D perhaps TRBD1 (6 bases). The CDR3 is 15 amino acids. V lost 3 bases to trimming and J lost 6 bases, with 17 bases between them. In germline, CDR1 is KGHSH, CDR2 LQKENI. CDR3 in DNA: TGTGCCAGCTCACCTAGACAGGAGCTTAATCCTGAAGCTTTCTTT. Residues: CASSPRQELNPEAFF.

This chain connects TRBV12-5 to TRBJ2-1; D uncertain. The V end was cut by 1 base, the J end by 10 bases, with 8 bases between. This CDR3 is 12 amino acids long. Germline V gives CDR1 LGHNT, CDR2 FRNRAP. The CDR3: CASGLGLAEQFF. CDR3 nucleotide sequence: TGTGCTAGTGGTTTGGGTTTGGCAGAGCAGTTCTTC.

The DNA of the CDR3 is TGTGCCAGCAGCAGCCCGATCGAGGGTGGCTACACCTTC. Encoded protein: CASSSPIEGGYTF. This sequence joins TRBV27 and TRBJ1-2, with D unresolved. This CDR3 comprises 13 residues. Germline CDR1 MNHEY, CDR2 SMNVEV (reference sequence). Trimming took 6 bases from V and 7 from J, leaving 15 bases between them.

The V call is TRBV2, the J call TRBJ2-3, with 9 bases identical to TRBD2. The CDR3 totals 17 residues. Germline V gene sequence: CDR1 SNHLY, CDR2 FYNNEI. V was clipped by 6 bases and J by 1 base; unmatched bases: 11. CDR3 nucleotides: TGTGCCAGCAGGACCTCCAGAGCGGGGGGCGGCACAGATACGCAGTATTTT. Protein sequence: CASRTSRAGGGTDTQYF.

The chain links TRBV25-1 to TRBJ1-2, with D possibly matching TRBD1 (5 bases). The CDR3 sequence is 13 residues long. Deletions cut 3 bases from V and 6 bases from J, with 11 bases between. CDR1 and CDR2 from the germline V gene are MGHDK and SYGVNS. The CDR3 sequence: CASSEWGVDGYTF. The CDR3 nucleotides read TGTGCCAGCAGTGAGTGGGGGGTTGATGGCTACACCTTC.

This CDR3 is CASSQGDRSRETQYF. The DNA for the CDR3 is TGTGCCAGCAGCCAAGGAGACAGATCTCGGGAGACCCAGTACTTC. The rearrangement joins TRBV3-1 (or the pseudogene TRBV3-2) to TRBJ2-5; maybe TRBD1 (5 bases). CDR1 is LGHDT, CDR2 YNNKEL, per germline (reference sequence). Deletions cut 1 base from V and 5 bases from J, with 14 bases between. The CDR3 extends over 15 amino acids.

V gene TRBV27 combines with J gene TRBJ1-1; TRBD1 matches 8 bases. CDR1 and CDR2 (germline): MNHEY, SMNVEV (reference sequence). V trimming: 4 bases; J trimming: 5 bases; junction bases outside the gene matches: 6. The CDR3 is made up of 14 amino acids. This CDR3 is CASSSRTGLTEAFF. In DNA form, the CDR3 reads TGTGCCAGCAGTTCTCGGACAGGGTTGACTGAAGCTTTCTTT.

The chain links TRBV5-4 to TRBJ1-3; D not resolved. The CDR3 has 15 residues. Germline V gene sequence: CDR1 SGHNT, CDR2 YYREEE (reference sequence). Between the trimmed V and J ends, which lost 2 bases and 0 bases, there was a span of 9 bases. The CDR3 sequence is CASSLGRPSGNTIYF. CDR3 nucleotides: TGTGCCAGCAGCTTAGGCAGGCCCTCTGGAAACACCATATATTTT.

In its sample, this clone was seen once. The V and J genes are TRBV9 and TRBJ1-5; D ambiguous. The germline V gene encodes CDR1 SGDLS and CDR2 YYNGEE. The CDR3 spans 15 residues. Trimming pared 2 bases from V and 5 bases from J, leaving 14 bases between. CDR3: CASSVAGDLHQPQHF. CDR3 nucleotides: TGTGCCAGCAGCGTGGCCGGGGATCTACATCAGCCCCAGCATTTT.

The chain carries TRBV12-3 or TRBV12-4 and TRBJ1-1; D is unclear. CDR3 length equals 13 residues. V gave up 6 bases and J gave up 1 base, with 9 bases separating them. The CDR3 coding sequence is TGTGCCAGCAGCCATACAGCGAACACTGAAGCTTTCTTT. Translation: CASSHTANTEAFF.

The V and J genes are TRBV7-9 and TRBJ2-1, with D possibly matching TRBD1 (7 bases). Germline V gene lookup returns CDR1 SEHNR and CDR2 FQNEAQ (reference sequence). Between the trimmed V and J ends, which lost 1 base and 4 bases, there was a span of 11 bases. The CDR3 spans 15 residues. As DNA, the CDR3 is TGTGCCAGCAGCTTAGGGAGGGGGCGATACAATGAGCAGTTCTTC. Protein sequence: CASSLGRGRYNEQFF.

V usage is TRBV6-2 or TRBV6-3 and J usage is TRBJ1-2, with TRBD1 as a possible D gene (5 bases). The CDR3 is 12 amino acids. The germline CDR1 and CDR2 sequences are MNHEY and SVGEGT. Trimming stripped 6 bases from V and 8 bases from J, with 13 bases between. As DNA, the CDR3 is TGTGCCAGCAGCCAGGGACTCATAGGCTACACCTTC. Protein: CASSQGLIGYTF.

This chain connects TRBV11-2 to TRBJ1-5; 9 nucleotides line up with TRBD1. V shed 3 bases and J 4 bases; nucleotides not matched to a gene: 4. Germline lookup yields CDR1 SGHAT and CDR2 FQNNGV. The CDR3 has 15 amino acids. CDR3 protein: CASSFGQGWNQPQHF. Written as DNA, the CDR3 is TGTGCCAGCAGCTTCGGACAGGGGTGGAATCAGCCCCAGCATTTT.

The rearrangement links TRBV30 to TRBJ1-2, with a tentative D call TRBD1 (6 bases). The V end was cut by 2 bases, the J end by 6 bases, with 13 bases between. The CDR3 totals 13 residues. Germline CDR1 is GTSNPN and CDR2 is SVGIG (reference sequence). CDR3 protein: CAWSPRQGHGYTF. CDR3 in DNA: TGTGCCTGGAGTCCCCGGCAGGGGCATGGCTACACCTTC.

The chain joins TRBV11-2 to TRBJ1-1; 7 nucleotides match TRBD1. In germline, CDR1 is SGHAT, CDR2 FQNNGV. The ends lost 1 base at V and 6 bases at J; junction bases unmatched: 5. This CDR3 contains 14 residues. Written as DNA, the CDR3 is TGTGCCAGCAGCTTAGGAAGGGGGCAGGCTGAAGCTTTCTTT. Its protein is CASSLGRGQAEAFF. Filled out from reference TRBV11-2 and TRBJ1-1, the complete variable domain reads EAGVAQSPRYKIIEKRQSVAFWCNPISGHATLYWYQQILGQGPKLLIQFQNNGVVDDSQLPKDRFSAERLKGVDSTLKIQPAKLEDSAVYLCASSLGRGQAEAFFGQGTRLTVV.

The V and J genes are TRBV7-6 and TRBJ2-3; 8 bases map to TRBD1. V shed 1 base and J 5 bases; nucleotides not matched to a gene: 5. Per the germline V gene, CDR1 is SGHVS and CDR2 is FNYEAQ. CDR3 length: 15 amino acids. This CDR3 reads CASSLDGQGRDTQYF. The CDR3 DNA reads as TGTGCCAGCAGCTTAGACGGACAGGGTCGAGATACGCAGTATTTT. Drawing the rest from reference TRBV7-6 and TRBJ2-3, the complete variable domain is GAGVSQSPRYKVTKRGQDVALRCDPISGHVSLYWYRQALGQGPEFLTYFNYEAQQDKSGLPNDRFSAERPEGSISTLTIQRTEQRDSAMYRCASSLDGQGRDTQYFGPGTRLTVL.

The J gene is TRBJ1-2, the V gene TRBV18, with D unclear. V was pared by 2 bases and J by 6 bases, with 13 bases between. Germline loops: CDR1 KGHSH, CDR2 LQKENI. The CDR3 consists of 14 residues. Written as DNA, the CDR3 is TGTGCCAGCTCACCAAAAGACGGAGGCAATGGCTACACCTTC. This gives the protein CASSPKDGGNGYTF.

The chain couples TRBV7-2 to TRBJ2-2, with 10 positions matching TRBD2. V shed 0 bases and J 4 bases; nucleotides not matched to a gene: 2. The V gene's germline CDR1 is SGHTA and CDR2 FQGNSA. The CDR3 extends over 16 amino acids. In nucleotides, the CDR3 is TGTGCCAGCAGCTTAGCGGTAGCGGGGGGCACCGGGGAGCTGTTTTTT. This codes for CASSLAVAGGTGELFF.

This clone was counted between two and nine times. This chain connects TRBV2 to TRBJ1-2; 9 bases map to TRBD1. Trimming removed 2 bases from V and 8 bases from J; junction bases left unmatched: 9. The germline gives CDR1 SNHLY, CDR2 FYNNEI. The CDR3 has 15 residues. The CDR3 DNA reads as TGTGCCAGCAGTGAAAACCGGGACAGGGTAGGCGGCTACACCTTC. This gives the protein CASSENRDRVGGYTF.

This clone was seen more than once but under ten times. The CDR3, as DNA: TGTGCCAGCAGCGTAGAGGGACAGGGAAGTGCCTATGGCTACACCTTC. Translation gives CASSVEGQGSAYGYTF. The chain couples TRBV9 to TRBJ1-2, with TRBD1 matching 9 bases. This CDR3 has 16 amino acids. The V gene end was trimmed by 0 bases and the J gene end by 4 bases; junction bases not matched to a gene: 7. In germline, CDR1 is SGDLS, CDR2 YYNGEE.

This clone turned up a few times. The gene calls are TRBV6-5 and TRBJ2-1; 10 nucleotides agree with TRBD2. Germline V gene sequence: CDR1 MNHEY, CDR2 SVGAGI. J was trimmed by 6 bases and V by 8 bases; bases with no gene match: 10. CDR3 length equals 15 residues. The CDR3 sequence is CASRLVAGGSNEQFF. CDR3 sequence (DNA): TGTGCCAGCCGGCTGGTAGCGGGGGGTAGCAATGAGCAGTTCTTC.

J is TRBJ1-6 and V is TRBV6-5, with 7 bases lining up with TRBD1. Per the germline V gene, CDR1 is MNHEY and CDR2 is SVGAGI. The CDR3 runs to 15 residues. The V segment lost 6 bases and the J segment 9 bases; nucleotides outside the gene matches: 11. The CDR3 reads CASSYETGLSSPLHF. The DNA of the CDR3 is TGTGCCAGCAGCTACGAGACAGGGTTGAGTTCACCCCTCCACTTT.

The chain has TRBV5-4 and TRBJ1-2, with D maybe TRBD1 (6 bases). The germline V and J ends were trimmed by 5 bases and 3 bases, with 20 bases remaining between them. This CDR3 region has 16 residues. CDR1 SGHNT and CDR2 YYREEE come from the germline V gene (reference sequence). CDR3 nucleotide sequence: TGTGCCAGCAGATCTTCCCGAACAGGGCTTGACTATGGCTACACCTTC. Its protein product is CASRSSRTGLDYGYTF.

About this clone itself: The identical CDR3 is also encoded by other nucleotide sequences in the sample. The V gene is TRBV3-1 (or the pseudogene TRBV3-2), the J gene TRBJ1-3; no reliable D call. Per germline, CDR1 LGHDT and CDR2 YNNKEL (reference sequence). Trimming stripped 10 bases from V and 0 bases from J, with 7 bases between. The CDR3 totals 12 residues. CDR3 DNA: TGTGCCACGGGAGGCTCTGGAAACACCATATATTTT. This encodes CATGGSGNTIYF.

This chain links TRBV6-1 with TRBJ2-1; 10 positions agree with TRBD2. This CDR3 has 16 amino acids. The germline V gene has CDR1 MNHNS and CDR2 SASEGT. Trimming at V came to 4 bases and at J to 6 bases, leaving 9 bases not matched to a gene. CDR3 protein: CASSARASGGGNEQFF. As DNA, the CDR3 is TGTGCCAGCAGTGCCCGGGCTAGCGGGGGTGGCAATGAGCAGTTCTTC.

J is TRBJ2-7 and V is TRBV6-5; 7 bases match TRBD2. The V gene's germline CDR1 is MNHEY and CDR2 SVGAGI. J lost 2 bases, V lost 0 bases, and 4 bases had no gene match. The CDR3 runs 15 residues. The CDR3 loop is CASSYSGGSAYEQYF. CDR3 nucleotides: TGTGCCAGCAGTTACTCGGGGGGGAGCGCCTACGAGCAGTACTTC.

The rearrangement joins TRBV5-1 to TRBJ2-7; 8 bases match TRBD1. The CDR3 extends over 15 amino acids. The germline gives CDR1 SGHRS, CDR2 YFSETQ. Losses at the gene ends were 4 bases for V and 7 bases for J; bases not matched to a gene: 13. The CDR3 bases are TGCGCCAGCAGCGAAGAGACAGGGGCCCGTGGGGAGCAGTACTTC. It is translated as CASSEETGARGEQYF.

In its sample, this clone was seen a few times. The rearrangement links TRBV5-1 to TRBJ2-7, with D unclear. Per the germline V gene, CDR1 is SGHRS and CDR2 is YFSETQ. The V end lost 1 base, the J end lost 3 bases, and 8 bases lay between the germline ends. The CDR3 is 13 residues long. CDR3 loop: CASSLREDYEQYF. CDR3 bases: TGCGCCAGCAGCTTGCGAGAAGACTACGAGCAGTACTTC.

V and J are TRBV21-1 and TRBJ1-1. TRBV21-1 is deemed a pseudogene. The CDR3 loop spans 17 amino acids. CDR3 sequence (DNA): TGTGCCAGCAGCAAAGAGGGGGGGAGACGGAAGAACACTGAAGCTTTCTTT. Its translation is CASSKEGGRRKNTEAFF.